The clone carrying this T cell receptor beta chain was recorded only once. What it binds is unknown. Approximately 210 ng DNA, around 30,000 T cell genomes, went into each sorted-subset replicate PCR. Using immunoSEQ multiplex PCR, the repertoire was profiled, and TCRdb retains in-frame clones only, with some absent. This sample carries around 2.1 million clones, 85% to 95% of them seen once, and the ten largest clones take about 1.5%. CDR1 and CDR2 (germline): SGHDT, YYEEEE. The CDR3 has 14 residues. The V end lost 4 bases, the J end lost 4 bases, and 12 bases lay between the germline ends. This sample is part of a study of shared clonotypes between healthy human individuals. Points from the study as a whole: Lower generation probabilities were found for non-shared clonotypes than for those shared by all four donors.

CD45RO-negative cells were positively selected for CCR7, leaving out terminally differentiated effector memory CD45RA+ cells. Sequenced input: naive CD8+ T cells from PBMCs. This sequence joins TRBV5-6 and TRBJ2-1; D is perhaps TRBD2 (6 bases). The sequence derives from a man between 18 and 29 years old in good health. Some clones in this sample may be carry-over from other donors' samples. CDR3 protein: CASSPLGLYNEQFF. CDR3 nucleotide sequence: TGTGCCAGCAGCCCCCTGGGACTTTACAATGAGCAGTTCTTC.